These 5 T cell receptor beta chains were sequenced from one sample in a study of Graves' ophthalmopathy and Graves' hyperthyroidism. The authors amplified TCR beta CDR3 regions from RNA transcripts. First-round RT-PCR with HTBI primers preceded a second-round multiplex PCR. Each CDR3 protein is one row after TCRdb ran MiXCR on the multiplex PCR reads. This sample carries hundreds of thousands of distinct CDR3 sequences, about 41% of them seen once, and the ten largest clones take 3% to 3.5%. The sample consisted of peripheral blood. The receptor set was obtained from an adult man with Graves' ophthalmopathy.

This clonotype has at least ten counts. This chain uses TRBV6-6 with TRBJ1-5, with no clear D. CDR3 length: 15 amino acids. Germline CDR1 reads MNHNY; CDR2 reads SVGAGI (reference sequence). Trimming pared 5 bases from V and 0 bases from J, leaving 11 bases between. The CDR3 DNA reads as TGTGCCAGCAGTGACCCCGGGATTAGCAATCAGCCCCAGCATTTT. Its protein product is CASSDPGISNQPQHF.

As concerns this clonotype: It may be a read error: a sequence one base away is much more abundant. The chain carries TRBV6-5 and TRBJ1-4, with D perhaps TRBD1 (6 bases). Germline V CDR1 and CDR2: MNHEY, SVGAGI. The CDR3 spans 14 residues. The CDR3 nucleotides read TGTGCCCGCAGGTTAGGAGGGACAAATGAAAAACTGTTTTTT. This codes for CARRLGGTNEKLFF.

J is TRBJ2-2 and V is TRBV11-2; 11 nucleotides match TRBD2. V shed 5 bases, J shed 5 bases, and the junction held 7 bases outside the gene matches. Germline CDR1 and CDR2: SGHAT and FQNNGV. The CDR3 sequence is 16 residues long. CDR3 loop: CASSNLAGGPTGELFF. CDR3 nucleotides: TGTGCCAGCAGCAACCTAGCGGGGGGCCCAACCGGGGAGCTGTTTTTT.

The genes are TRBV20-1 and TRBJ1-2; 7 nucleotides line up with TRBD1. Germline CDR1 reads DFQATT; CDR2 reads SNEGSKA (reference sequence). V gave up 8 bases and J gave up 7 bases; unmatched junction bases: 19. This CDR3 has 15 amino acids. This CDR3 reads CSSEPGTEKKFGYTF. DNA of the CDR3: TGCAGTTCCGAGCCCGGGACAGAAAAAAAGTTTGGCTACACCTTC.

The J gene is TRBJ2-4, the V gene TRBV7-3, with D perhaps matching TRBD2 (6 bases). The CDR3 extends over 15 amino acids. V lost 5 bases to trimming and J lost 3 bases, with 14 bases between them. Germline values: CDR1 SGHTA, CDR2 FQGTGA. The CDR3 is CASSAPGDVKNIQYF. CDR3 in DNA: TGTGCCAGCAGCGCGCCGGGGGATGTCAAAAACATTCAGTACTTC.